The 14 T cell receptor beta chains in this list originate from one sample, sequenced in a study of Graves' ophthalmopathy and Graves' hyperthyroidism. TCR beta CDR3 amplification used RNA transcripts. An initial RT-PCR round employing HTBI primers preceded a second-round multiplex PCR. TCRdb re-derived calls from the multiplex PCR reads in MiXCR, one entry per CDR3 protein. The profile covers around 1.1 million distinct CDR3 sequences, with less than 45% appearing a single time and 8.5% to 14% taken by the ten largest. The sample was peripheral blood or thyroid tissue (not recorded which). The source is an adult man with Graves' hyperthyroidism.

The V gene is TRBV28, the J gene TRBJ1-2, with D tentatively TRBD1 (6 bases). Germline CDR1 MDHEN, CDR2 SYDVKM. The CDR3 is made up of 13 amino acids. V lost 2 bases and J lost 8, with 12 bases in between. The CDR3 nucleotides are TGTGCCAGCAGTTTACTGGGGGCAAGGGGCTACACCTTC. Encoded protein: CASSLLGARGYTF.

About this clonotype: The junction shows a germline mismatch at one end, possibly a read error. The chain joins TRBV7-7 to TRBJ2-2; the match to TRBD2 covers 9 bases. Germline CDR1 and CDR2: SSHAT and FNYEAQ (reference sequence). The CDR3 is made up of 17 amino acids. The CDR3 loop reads CASSSSRLAEDTGELFF. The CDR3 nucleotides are TGTGCTAGCAGCTCTAGTAGACTAGCGGAAGATACCGGGGAGCTGTTTTTT. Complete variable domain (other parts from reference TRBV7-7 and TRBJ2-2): GAGVSQSPRYKVTKRGQDVTLRCDPISSHATLYWYQQALGQGPEFLTYFNYEAQPDKSGLPSDRFSAERPEGSISTLTIQRTEQRDSAMYRCASSSSRLAEDTGELFFGEGSRLTVL.

CDR3 in DNA: TGCAGCGTCCCAGGGGGAATCTACGAGCAGTACTTC. This encodes CSVPGGIYEQYF. The chain is built from TRBV29-1 and TRBJ2-7; 7 bases are shared with TRBD1. The V and J ends lost 6 bases and 3 bases, in that order; junction bases with no gene match: 5. Germline V gene data show CDR1 as SQVTM and CDR2 as ANQGSEA. The length of the CDR3 is 12 residues.

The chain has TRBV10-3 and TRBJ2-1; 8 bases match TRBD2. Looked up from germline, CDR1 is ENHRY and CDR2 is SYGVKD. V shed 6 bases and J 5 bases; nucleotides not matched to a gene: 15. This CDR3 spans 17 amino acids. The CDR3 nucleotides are TGTGCCATCAGCGCGCCCGTCGGGGGGGCGATCAACAATGAGCAGTTCTTC. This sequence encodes CAISAPVGGAINNEQFF.

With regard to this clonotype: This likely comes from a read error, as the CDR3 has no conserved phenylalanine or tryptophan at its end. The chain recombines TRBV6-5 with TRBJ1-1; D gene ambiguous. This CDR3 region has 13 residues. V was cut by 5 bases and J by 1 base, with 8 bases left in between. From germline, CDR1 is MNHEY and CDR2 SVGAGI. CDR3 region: CASSRGKNTEAFL. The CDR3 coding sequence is TGTGCCAGCAGTCGGGGTAAGAACACTGAAGCTTTCCTT.

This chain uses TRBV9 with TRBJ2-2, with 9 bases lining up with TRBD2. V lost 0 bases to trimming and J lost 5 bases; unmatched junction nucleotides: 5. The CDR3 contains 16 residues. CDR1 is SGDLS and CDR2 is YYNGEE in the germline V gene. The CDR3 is CASSVVASGRTGELFF. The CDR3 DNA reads TGTGCCAGCAGCGTAGTTGCCAGCGGGAGGACCGGGGAGCTGTTTTTT.

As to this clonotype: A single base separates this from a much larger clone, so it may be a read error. As DNA, the CDR3 is TGTGCCAGCAGCAAGTGGGAACGGGGCTATGGCTACACCTTC. Translation gives CASSKWERGYGYTF. The V and J genes are TRBV9 and TRBJ1-2, with D unresolved. This CDR3 has 14 residues. Germline CDR1 reads SGDLS; CDR2 reads YYNGEE. V lost 4 bases and J lost 4, with 14 bases in between.

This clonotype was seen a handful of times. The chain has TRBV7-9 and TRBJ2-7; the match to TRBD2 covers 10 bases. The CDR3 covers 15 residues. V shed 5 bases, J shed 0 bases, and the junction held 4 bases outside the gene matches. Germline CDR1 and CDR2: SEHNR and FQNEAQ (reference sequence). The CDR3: CASSLSGRVSYEQYF. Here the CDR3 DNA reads TGTGCCAGCAGCCTCAGCGGGAGGGTCTCCTACGAGCAGTACTTC.

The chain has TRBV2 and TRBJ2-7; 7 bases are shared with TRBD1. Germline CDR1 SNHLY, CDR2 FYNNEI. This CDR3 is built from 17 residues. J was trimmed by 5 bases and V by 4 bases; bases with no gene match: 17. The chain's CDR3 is CASSVRQGILGTNEQYF. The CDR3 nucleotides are TGTGCCAGCAGTGTCAGACAGGGAATATTGGGTACCAACGAGCAGTACTTC. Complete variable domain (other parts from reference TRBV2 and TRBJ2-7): EPEVTQTPSHQVTQMGQEVILRCVPISNHLYFYWYRQILGQKVEFLVSFYNNEISEKSEIFDDQFSVERPDGSNFTLKIRSTKLEDSAMYFCASSVRQGILGTNEQYFGPGTRLTVT.

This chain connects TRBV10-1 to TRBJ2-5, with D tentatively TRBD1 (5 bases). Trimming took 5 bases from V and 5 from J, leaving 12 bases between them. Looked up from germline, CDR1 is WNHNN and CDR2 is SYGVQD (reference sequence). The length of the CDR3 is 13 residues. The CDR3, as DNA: TGCGCCAGCAGTTCAGGGATGGTGGAGACCCAGTACTTC. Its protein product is CASSSGMVETQYF.

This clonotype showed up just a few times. CDR3 nucleotide sequence: TGTGCCAGCAGTGAACGTGGTCAGGGGATCTACGAGCAGTACTTC. It is translated as CASSERGQGIYEQYF. This chain uses TRBV2 with TRBJ2-7; maybe TRBD1 (6 bases). Trimming took 2 bases from V and 3 from J, leaving 14 bases between them. Germline values: CDR1 SNHLY, CDR2 FYNNEI. The CDR3 extends over 15 amino acids.

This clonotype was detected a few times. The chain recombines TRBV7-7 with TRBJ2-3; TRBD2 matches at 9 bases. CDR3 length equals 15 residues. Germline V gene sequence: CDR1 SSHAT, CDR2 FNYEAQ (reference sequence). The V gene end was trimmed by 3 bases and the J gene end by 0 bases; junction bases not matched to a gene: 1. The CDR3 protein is CASSFTSGSTDTQYF. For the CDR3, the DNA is TGTGCCAGCAGCTTTACTAGCGGGAGCACAGATACGCAGTATTTT.

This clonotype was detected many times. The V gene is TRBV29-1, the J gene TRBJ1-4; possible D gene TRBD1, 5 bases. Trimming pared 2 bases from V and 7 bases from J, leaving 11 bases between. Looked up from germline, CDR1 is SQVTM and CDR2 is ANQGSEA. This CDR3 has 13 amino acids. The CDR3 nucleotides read TGCAGCGTTGAATGGGGGTTCGGTGAAAAACTGTTTTTT. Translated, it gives CSVEWGFGEKLFF.

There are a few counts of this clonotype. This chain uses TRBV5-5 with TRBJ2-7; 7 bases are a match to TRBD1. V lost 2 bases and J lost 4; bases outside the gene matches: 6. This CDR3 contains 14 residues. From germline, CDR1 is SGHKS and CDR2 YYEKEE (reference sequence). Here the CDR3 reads CASSFGTAEYEQYF. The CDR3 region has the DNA TGTGCCAGCAGCTTCGGGACAGCAGAGTACGAGCAGTACTTC.